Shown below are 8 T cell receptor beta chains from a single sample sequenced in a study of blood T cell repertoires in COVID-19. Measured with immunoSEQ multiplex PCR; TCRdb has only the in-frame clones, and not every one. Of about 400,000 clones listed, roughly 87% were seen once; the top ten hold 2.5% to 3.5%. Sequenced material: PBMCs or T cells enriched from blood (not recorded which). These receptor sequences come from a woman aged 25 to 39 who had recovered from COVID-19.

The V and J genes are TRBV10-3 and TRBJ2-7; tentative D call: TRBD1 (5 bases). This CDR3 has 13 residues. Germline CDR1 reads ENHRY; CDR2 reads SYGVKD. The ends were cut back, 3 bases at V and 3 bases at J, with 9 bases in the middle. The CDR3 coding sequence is TGTGCCATCAGTGATGGTAGGGGCTACGAGCAGTACTTC. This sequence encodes CAISDGRGYEQYF.

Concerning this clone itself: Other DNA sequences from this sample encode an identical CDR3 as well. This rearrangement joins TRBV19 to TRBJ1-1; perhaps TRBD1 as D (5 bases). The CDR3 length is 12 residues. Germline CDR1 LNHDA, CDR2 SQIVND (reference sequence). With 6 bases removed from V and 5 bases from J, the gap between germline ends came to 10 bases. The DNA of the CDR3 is TGTGCCAGTAGACAAGGGGCAACTGAAGCTTTCTTT. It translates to CASRQGATEAFF.

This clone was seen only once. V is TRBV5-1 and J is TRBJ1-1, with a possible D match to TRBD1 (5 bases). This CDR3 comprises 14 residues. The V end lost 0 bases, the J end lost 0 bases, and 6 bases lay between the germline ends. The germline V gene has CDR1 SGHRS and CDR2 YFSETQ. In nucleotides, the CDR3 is TGCGCCAGCAGCTTGGAGGGGTTGAACACTGAAGCTTTCTTT. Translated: CASSLEGLNTEAFF.

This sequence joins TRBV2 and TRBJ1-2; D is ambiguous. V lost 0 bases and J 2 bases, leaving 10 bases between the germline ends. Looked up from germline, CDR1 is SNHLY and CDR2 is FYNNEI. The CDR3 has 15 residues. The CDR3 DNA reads TGTGCCAGCAGTGAAGCGGGGAGCTTAAACTATGGCTACACCTTC. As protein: CASSEAGSLNYGYTF.

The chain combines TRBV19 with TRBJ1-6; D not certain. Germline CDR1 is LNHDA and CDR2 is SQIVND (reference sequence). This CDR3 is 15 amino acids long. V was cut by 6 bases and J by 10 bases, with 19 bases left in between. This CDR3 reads CASSEGAHSGSPLHF. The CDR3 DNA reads TGTGCCAGTAGCGAAGGTGCCCACTCGGGATCACCCCTCCACTTT.

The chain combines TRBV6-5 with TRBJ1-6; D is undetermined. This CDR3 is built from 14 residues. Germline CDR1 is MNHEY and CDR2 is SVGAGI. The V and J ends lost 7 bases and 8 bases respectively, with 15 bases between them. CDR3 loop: CASTPSSMYSPLHF. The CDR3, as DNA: TGTGCCAGCACCCCAAGTTCTATGTATTCACCCCTCCACTTT.

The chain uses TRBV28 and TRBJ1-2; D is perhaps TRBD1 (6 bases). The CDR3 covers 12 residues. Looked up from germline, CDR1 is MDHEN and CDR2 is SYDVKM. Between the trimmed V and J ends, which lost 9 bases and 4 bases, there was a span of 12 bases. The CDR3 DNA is TGTGCCAGTTCAGGGGACATCTATGGCTACACCTTC. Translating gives CASSGDIYGYTF.

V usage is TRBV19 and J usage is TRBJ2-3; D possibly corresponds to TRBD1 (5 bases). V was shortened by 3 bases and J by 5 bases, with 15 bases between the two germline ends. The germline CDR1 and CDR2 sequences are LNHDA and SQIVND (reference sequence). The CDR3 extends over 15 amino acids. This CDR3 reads CASSITFRGQDTQYF. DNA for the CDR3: TGTGCCAGTAGTATTACGTTTAGGGGTCAAGATACGCAGTATTTT.